The 20 T cell receptor beta chains below come from one sample, sequenced in a study of blood T cells in healthy people across ages. A sample-barcoded 5' primer and a J-beta primer mix were used in a second PCR of about 7 to 12 cycles. TCRdb fed the 5' RACE reads into MiXCR, producing one record per CDR3 protein. The sample lists approximately 780,000 distinct CDR3 sequences, 25% to 30% occurring once. Separately, the same data were catalogued under a study of T cells of mothers and their children.

Sequencing used blood. The receptors here all came from a boy aged 10-17 years in good health.

This sequence joins TRBV5-1 and TRBJ2-5; possibly TRBD1 for D (5 bases). The CDR3 length is 15 residues. V was cut by 0 bases and J by 4 bases, with 13 bases left in between. Looked up from germline, CDR1 is SGHRS and CDR2 is YFSETQ. The CDR3 reads CASSLDGRVTETQYF. Here the CDR3 DNA reads TGCGCCAGCAGCTTGGATGGCAGGGTTACAGAGACCCAGTACTTC.

This clonotype was found a few times. The chain employs TRBV7-8 and TRBJ2-7; D gene unclear. Deletions cut 1 base from V and 7 bases from J, with 8 bases between. In germline, CDR1 is SGHVS, CDR2 FQNEAQ. This CDR3 is built from 12 residues. The CDR3 reads CASSLGGEEQYF. The CDR3 DNA sequence: TGTGCCAGCAGCTTAGGCGGAGAGGAGCAGTACTTC.

The chain links TRBV4-1 to TRBJ1-4, with a tentative D call TRBD1 (5 bases). Germline CDR1 reads MGHRA; CDR2 reads YSYEKL. V was cut by 1 base and J by 0 bases, with 15 bases left in between. The CDR3 covers 18 residues. CDR3 loop: CASSQVGPRGSTNEKLFF. The CDR3 nucleotides are TGCGCCAGCAGCCAAGTGGGCCCAAGGGGTTCAACTAATGAAAAACTGTTTTTT.

The chain has TRBV28 and TRBJ1-6, with a tentative D call TRBD1 (5 bases). Germline V gene sequence: CDR1 MDHEN, CDR2 SYDVKM. The CDR3 covers 13 residues. V gave up 7 bases and J gave up 6 bases, with 10 bases separating them. CDR3 nucleotide sequence: TGTGCCAGCATCCCGCAGGGTAATTCACCCCTCCACTTT. Its protein product is CASIPQGNSPLHF.

Remarks on this clonotype: At one end, the junction sequence differs from germline, possibly due to a read error. The chain links TRBV5-1 to TRBJ2-3, with 14 bases lining up with TRBD2. Germline CDR1 and CDR2: SGHRS and YFSETQ. The CDR3 length is 16 residues. CDR3 amino acids: CASSSGTSGGSDAQYF. CDR3 nucleotide sequence: TGCGCCAGCAGCTCCGGGACTAGCGGGGGCTCAGATGCGCAGTATTTT.

The chain employs TRBV14 and TRBJ2-5; possibly TRBD1 or TRBD2 for D (5 bases each). The germline V gene has CDR1 SGHDN and CDR2 FVKESK. The length of the CDR3 is 17 residues. V lost 0 bases and J 4 bases, leaving 18 bases between the germline ends. Here the CDR3 reads CASSQDGGARGRETQYF. DNA of the CDR3: TGTGCCAGCAGCCAAGATGGGGGAGCTCGGGGCCGAGAGACCCAGTACTTC.

This clonotype was seen a few times. The rearrangement joins TRBV6-5 to TRBJ2-1; D is undetermined. Germline values: CDR1 MNHEY, CDR2 SVGAGI. Trimming took off 6 bases at V and 2 bases at J, with 8 bases between the two ends. The CDR3 loop spans 13 amino acids. CDR3 coding DNA: TGTGCCAGCAGCCCAACCACCTACAATGAGCAGTTCTTC. The encoded protein is CASSPTTYNEQFF.

This clonotype came up a few times. The chain recombines TRBV20-1 with TRBJ2-5, with 7 bases aligning to TRBD1. Trimming cost V 2 bases and J 2 bases; bases outside gene matches: 5. Germline lookup yields CDR1 DFQATT and CDR2 SNEGSKA (reference sequence). This CDR3 is 14 amino acids long. The CDR3 loop is CSARSQGPQETQYF. CDR3 coding DNA: TGCAGTGCTAGATCACAGGGGCCACAAGAGACCCAGTACTTC.

The chain recombines TRBV9 with TRBJ2-7, with a tentative D call TRBD2 (5 bases). V lost 4 bases, J lost 0 bases, and 11 bases lay in between. The CDR3 is 14 amino acids. Germline V gives CDR1 SGDLS, CDR2 YYNGEE. The CDR3: CASSRSEGSYEQYF. For the CDR3, the DNA is TGTGCCAGCAGCAGGAGCGAGGGCTCCTACGAGCAGTACTTC.

The V call is TRBV3-1, the J call TRBJ2-7, with 7 nucleotides matching TRBD1. This CDR3 region has 14 residues. Germline CDR1 LGHDT, CDR2 YNNKEL (reference sequence). J was trimmed by 3 bases and V by 4 bases; bases with no gene match: 6. The CDR3 region has the DNA TGTGCCAGCAGCCGTGGACAGGCTCACTACGAGCAGTACTTC. It encodes CASSRGQAHYEQYF.

The chain combines TRBV19 with TRBJ2-7, with unresolved D. The CDR3 loop spans 13 amino acids. V was pared by 4 bases and J by 6 bases, with 13 bases between. From germline, CDR1 is LNHDA and CDR2 SQIVND (reference sequence). DNA for the CDR3: TGTGCCAGTAGTAGGGGAACAGCCGTCGAGCAGTACTTC. Its translation is CASSRGTAVEQYF.

V gene TRBV27 combines with J gene TRBJ1-2; D gene ambiguous. Germline CDR1 MNHEY, CDR2 SMNVEV (reference sequence). The CDR3 runs to 15 residues. Between the trimmed V and J ends, which lost 2 bases and 6 bases, there was a span of 16 bases. The CDR3 is CASSLRGFRRHGYTF. The CDR3 DNA is TGTGCCAGCAGTTTAAGAGGGTTTCGAAGGCATGGCTACACCTTC.

This clonotype was picked up a small number of times. The chain has TRBV12-3 or TRBV12-4 and TRBJ1-4; D call uncertain. The CDR3 is 14 amino acids. Trimming shortened V by 1 base and J by 8 bases, and 11 bases separated the two germline ends. In DNA, the CDR3 is TGTGCCAGCAGTTTAGTGCCCCCGGGGGAAAAACTGTTTTTT. Protein sequence: CASSLVPPGEKLFF.

V and J are TRBV3-1 and TRBJ2-1; 9 bases are a match to TRBD2. The CDR3 has 19 residues. Trimming at V came to 3 bases and at J to 5 bases, leaving 17 bases not matched to a gene. Per germline, CDR1 LGHDT and CDR2 YNNKEL (reference sequence). CDR3: CASSQDPSNLAGENNEQFF. CDR3 coding DNA: TGTGCCAGCAGCCAGGACCCTTCTAATTTAGCGGGGGAGAACAATGAGCAGTTCTTC.

This clonotype was counted between two and nine times. V gene TRBV6-5 combines with J gene TRBJ2-7, with 8 bases lining up with TRBD1. Germline V gene sequence: CDR1 MNHEY, CDR2 SVGAGI. CDR3 size: 13 residues. Unmatched junction bases numbered 5, after V lost 10 bases and J lost 0 bases. The CDR3 sequence is CATRQGASYEQYF. DNA for the CDR3: TGTGCCACTCGCCAGGGGGCCTCCTACGAGCAGTACTTC.

The chain combines TRBV12-3 or TRBV12-4 with TRBJ1-4; D is undetermined. Trimming shortened V by 5 bases and J by 6 bases, and 16 bases separated the two germline ends. This CDR3 has 15 amino acids. The CDR3 coding sequence is TGTGCCAGCAGTCCCTGGTCGGGTCGGGATGAAAAACTGTTTTTT. This encodes CASSPWSGRDEKLFF.

This clonotype was found a few times. The rearrangement uses TRBV12-3 or TRBV12-4 and TRBJ2-5; D may correspond to TRBD1 or TRBD2 (6 bases each). Trimming cost V 8 bases and J 1 base, with 17 bases left between them. The CDR3 is 15 residues long. The CDR3 DNA is TGTGCCAGCGGTCCGGGGGCCGGGGGCCAAGAGACCCAGTACTTC. Encoded protein: CASGPGAGGQETQYF.

The sample holds a few counts of this clonotype. The chain joins TRBV27 to TRBJ2-4; no firm D call. Germline CDR1 reads MNHEY; CDR2 reads SMNVEV (reference sequence). This CDR3 has 15 amino acids. Trimming removed 2 bases at V and 0 bases at J, with 8 bases between. The CDR3 nucleotides read TGTGCCAGCAGTTTAGCCAGTCAAGCCAAAAACATTCAGTACTTC. Residues: CASSLASQAKNIQYF.

The genes are TRBV29-1 and TRBJ2-7; 10 nucleotides align to TRBD1. CDR3 length equals 13 residues. CDR1 and CDR2 (germline): SQVTM, ANQGSEA. V shed 7 bases and J 7 bases; nucleotides not matched to a gene: 10. The CDR3 region has the DNA TGCAGCGCCGGGGACAGGGGTTCGGGGGAGCAGTACTTC. It codes for CSAGDRGSGEQYF.

This rearrangement joins TRBV5-1 to TRBJ2-6, with D unresolved. The ends were cut back, 0 bases at V and 7 bases at J, with 8 bases in the middle. Germline-derived CDR1 and CDR2 are SGHRS and YFSETQ. This CDR3 region has 14 residues. The DNA for the CDR3 is TGCGCCAGCAGCTTGGCCGGGCCAGCCAACGTCCTGACTTTC. The encoded protein is CASSLAGPANVLTF.